The 27 T cell receptor beta chains reported below all come from one sample, sequenced in a study of T cell responses to AZD1222 COVID-19 vaccine. Assay: immunoSEQ multiplex PCR; the TCRdb copy retains only in-frame clones and omits some. The sample yields approximately 70,000 clones, roughly 84% seen once. The sample consisted of peripheral blood, taken on day 0 of AZD1222 vaccination. Receptors were obtained from an adult in good health.

This clone has only a few counts. The V gene is TRBV6-1, the J gene TRBJ2-2; D uncertain. The V end lost 1 base, the J end lost 3 bases, and 6 bases lay between the germline ends. Germline CDR1 and CDR2: MNHNS and SASEGT. CDR3 length: 14 residues. The CDR3 coding sequence is TGTGCCAGCAGTGAAGTGAGTGACACCGGGGAGCTGTTTTTT. This codes for CASSEVSDTGELFF.

The chain recombines TRBV7-2 with TRBJ2-7; D remains ambiguous. This CDR3 has 15 amino acids. Trimming took off 5 bases at V and 2 bases at J, with 16 bases between the two ends. The V gene's germline CDR1 is SGHTA and CDR2 FQGNSA. The CDR3: CASSLGSTSTYEQYF. Here the CDR3 DNA reads TGTGCCAGCAGCCTGGGATCGACAAGCACCTACGAGCAGTACTTC.

The chain has TRBV5-4 and TRBJ2-5, with 9 positions matching TRBD1. CDR3 length: 14 amino acids. With 2 bases clipped from V and 5 bases from J, the junction kept 4 bases outside the gene matches. The germline V gene has CDR1 SGHNT and CDR2 YYREEE (reference sequence). CDR3 amino acids: CASSFTGGSETQYF. In DNA form, the CDR3 reads TGTGCCAGCAGCTTCACAGGGGGCTCGGAGACCCAGTACTTC.

This chain joins TRBV6-4 and TRBJ2-2; D not certain. The length of the CDR3 is 14 residues. The V gene's germline CDR1 is MRHNA and CDR2 SNTAGT. V lost 6 bases and J 3 bases, leaving 11 bases between the germline ends. The DNA of the CDR3 is TGTGCCAGCAGCCACAGTGGGGACACCGGGGAGCTGTTTTTT. Translating gives CASSHSGDTGELFF.

V gene TRBV7-2 combines with J gene TRBJ1-2, with D perhaps matching TRBD1 (6 bases). Germline V lookup: CDR1 SGHTA, CDR2 FQGNSA. This CDR3 contains 13 residues. Between the trimmed V and J ends, which lost 5 bases and 5 bases, there was a span of 12 bases. The CDR3 region has the DNA TGTGCCAGCAGCCGACAGGTCGGGTATGGCTACACCTTC. The encoded protein is CASSRQVGYGYTF. The complete variable domain, with remaining parts taken from reference TRBV7-2 and TRBJ1-2, reads GAGVSQSPSNKVTEKGKDVELRCDPISGHTALYWYRQSLGQGLEFLIYFQGNSAPDKSGLPSDRFSAERTGGSVSTLTIQRTQQEDSAVYLCASSRQVGYGYTFGSGTRLTVV.

J is TRBJ2-5 and V is TRBV11-3; either TRBD1 or TRBD2 may fit D (5 bases each). The CDR3 covers 15 residues. V lost 2 bases, J lost 1 base, and 11 bases lay in between. Germline V lookup: CDR1 SGHNT, CDR2 YENEEA. CDR3 residues: CASSLSGTIQETQYF. DNA of the CDR3: TGTGCCAGCAGCTTATCAGGGACCATCCAAGAGACCCAGTACTTC.

The chain combines TRBV25-1 with TRBJ1-2; D is unresolved. The V and J ends lost 8 bases and 4 bases respectively, with 11 bases between them. Germline V lookup: CDR1 MGHDK, CDR2 SYGVNS. This CDR3 has 12 amino acids. The DNA of the CDR3 is TGTGCCAGCCAAGAGTGGGGCTATGGCTACACCTTC. It yields the protein CASQEWGYGYTF.

The chain uses TRBV7-2 and TRBJ2-5; maybe TRBD2 (6 bases). CDR1 is SGHTA, CDR2 FQGNSA, per germline. This CDR3 region has 14 residues. Trimming removed 5 bases from V and 0 bases from J, with 10 bases in between. CDR3 residues: CASSARGNQETQYF. In nucleotides, the CDR3 is TGTGCCAGCAGCGCACGGGGGAACCAAGAGACCCAGTACTTC.

The CDR3 DNA reads TGTGCCAGCAGCCAAGCCGTAGTAGGAGCCGGGGAGCTGTTTTTT. Translating gives CASSQAVVGAGELFF. The rearrangement links TRBV3-1 (or the pseudogene TRBV3-2) to TRBJ2-2; no clear D. The CDR3 sequence is 15 residues long. Trimming cost V 1 base and J 6 bases, with 12 bases left between them. Germline-derived CDR1 and CDR2 are LGHDT and YNNKEL (reference sequence).

The V gene is TRBV19, the J gene TRBJ1-6; 7 bases agree with TRBD1. This CDR3 is 15 amino acids long. Germline V gene sequence: CDR1 LNHDA, CDR2 SQIVND (reference sequence). Trimming removed 7 bases from V and 8 bases from J; junction bases left unmatched: 11. This CDR3 is CASTPSPGGYSPLHF. The CDR3 nucleotides are TGTGCCAGTACCCCAAGTCCAGGGGGATATTCACCCCTCCACTTT.

This clone was detected a few times. This chain connects TRBV30 to TRBJ2-7, with D perhaps assigned TRBD1 or TRBD2 (5 bases each). Trimming shortened V by 5 bases and J by 4 bases, and 15 bases separated the two germline ends. Looked up from germline, CDR1 is GTSNPN and CDR2 is SVGIG (reference sequence). This CDR3 is built from 13 residues. CDR3 sequence reads: CAWRGGGAYEQYF. CDR3 DNA sequence: TGTGCCTGGCGGGGCGGTGGGGCGTACGAGCAGTACTTC.

For this clone: A read error may account for a junction end that differs from germline. The chain is built from TRBV10-2 and TRBJ1-2; TRBD1 might be the D (5 bases). The germline V gene encodes CDR1 WSHSY and CDR2 SAAADI. The CDR3 consists of 12 residues. The chain's CDR3 is CASSESRGKASF. The DNA of the CDR3 is TGCGCCAGCAGTGAGTCGAGGGGAAAGGCGAGCTTC.

Worth noting for this clone: This sample also contains other DNA sequences that code for the same CDR3. This chain uses TRBV18 with TRBJ2-2, with D uncertain. The V and J ends lost 3 bases and 6 bases respectively, with 5 bases between them. The CDR3 extends over 12 amino acids. The germline gives CDR1 KGHSH, CDR2 LQKENI. The CDR3 sequence is CASSPGAGELFF. The CDR3 DNA is TGTGCCAGCTCACCGGGCGCCGGGGAGCTGTTTTTT.

The rearrangement joins TRBV9 to TRBJ1-4; 7 nucleotides agree with TRBD1. CDR3 length equals 15 residues. J lost 4 bases, V lost 3 bases, and 6 bases had no gene match. Germline CDR1 is SGDLS and CDR2 is YYNGEE. DNA for the CDR3: TGTGCCAGCAGCGGACCGGGACAGCTTAATGAAAAACTGTTTTTT. This sequence encodes CASSGPGQLNEKLFF. The full variable domain, with the rest looked up from reference TRBV9 and TRBJ1-4, is DSGVTQTPKHLITATGQRVTLRCSPRSGDLSVYWYQQSLDQGLQFLIQYYNGEERAKGNILERFSAQQFPDLHSELNLSSLELGDSALYFCASSGPGQLNEKLFFGSGTQLSVL.

The chain carries TRBV2 and TRBJ2-7; 8 nucleotides match TRBD2. The length of the CDR3 is 16 residues. Trimming cost V 5 bases and J 0 bases; bases outside gene matches: 9. From germline, CDR1 is SNHLY and CDR2 FYNNEI. The CDR3 DNA sequence: TGTGCCAGCAGTATGTTTAGCGGGGTGAGCTCCTACGAGCAGTACTTC. It translates to CASSMFSGVSSYEQYF.

The rearrangement uses TRBV7-2 and TRBJ1-2, with 8 bases matching TRBD1. The CDR3 is 15 amino acids. Germline CDR1 reads SGHTA; CDR2 reads FQGNSA. V was pared by 1 base and J by 4 bases, with 5 bases of the junction left unmatched. The CDR3 protein is CASSLVTRGLYGYTF. As DNA, the CDR3 is TGTGCCAGCAGCTTAGTTACCAGGGGGCTCTATGGCTACACCTTC.

This sequence joins TRBV7-8 and TRBJ1-2; TRBD1 might be the D (5 bases). The CDR3 is 14 amino acids. The V end was cut by 2 bases, the J end by 3 bases, with 10 bases between. Germline CDR1 is SGHVS and CDR2 is FQNEAQ. CDR3 bases: TGTGCCAGCAGCTTATGGGGGGAGGACTATGGCTACACCTTC. It encodes CASSLWGEDYGYTF.

The genes are TRBV4-2 and TRBJ1-1; 9 nucleotides agree with TRBD1. The CDR3 covers 18 residues. The V gene's germline CDR1 is LGHNA and CDR2 YNFKEQ. After removal of 0 bases from V and 3 bases from J, the junction contained 11 bases not matched to a gene. CDR3 nucleotide sequence: TGTGCCAGCAGCCAAGAATATGGACAGGGGAGGTCGTACACTGAAGCTTTCTTT. It yields the protein CASSQEYGQGRSYTEAFF.

The genes are TRBV12-3 or TRBV12-4 and TRBJ1-2, with TRBD1 as a possible D gene (5 bases). Trimming took off 5 bases at V and 8 bases at J, with 15 bases between the two ends. The CDR3 runs to 13 residues. CDR3 loop: CASSNQGARGYTF. In nucleotides, the CDR3 is TGTGCCAGCAGTAACCAGGGTGCGAGGGGCTACACCTTC.

The V gene is TRBV19, the J gene TRBJ2-7; possibly TRBD1 or TRBD2 for D (5 bases each). V was trimmed by 4 bases and J by 2 bases, leaving 15 bases between them. The CDR3 runs to 15 residues. CDR1 and CDR2 from the germline V gene are LNHDA and SQIVND (reference sequence). The CDR3 spells CASSTSRDVAYEQYF. The CDR3, as DNA: TGTGCCAGTAGTACGTCCCGGGACGTCGCCTACGAGCAGTACTTC.

Only one count was recorded for this clone. The J gene is TRBJ2-5, the V gene TRBV7-8, with 7 bases matching TRBD2. The trim removed 4 bases at V and 1 base at J, leaving 9 bases unmatched. CDR1 and CDR2 (germline): SGHVS, FQNEAQ. The CDR3 sequence is 16 residues long. The CDR3 reads CASSYSRGGPQETQYF. CDR3 sequence (DNA): TGTGCCAGCAGCTACAGCCGGGGAGGGCCCCAAGAGACCCAGTACTTC.

J is TRBJ2-7 and V is TRBV10-3, with 7 bases lining up with TRBD1. CDR3 size: 11 residues. Germline V gene lookup returns CDR1 ENHRY and CDR2 SYGVKD. J gave up 5 bases and V 10 bases, and 5 bases lay outside the gene matches. CDR3 in DNA: TGTGCCACCCGACAGGGCGACGAGCAGTACTTC. As protein: CATRQGDEQYF.

V usage is TRBV6-2 or TRBV6-3 and J usage is TRBJ2-1, with D possibly matching TRBD2 (6 bases). CDR3 length equals 14 residues. Germline loops: CDR1 MNHEY, CDR2 SVGEGT. Trimming took 2 bases from V and 7 from J, leaving 12 bases between them. The CDR3 here is CASSYGRGWNEQFF. For the CDR3, the DNA is TGTGCCAGCAGTTACGGGCGGGGTTGGAATGAGCAGTTCTTC.

V is TRBV6-2 or TRBV6-3 and J is TRBJ1-1; a weak D match, TRBD1 (5 bases). CDR1 is MNHEY, CDR2 SVGEGT, per germline. This CDR3 has 11 residues. V gave up 2 bases and J gave up 10 bases, with 8 bases separating them. The DNA for the CDR3 is TGTGCCAGCAGTTACGGGGGAGGAGCTTTCTTT. Translated, it gives CASSYGGGAFF.

A note on this clone: Additional DNA sequences in this sample encode the identical CDR3. The chain recombines TRBV4-1 with TRBJ2-3, with D possibly TRBD1 on 5 matching bases. The ends were cut back, 4 bases at V and 0 bases at J, with 8 bases in the middle. The CDR3 has 14 amino acids. Germline-derived CDR1 and CDR2 are MGHRA and YSYEKL. The chain's CDR3 is CASSPTASTDTQYF. Written as DNA, the CDR3 is TGCGCCAGCAGCCCGACAGCTAGCACAGATACGCAGTATTTT.

The chain carries TRBV4-3 and TRBJ1-2; possibly TRBD1 for D (5 bases). Deletions cut 0 bases from V and 5 bases from J, with 10 bases between. The germline V gene encodes CDR1 LGHNA and CDR2 YSLEER. The CDR3 has 14 residues. Here the CDR3 DNA reads TGCGCCAGCAGCCAAGACGGCAGGGCGTATGGCTACACCTTC. It codes for CASSQDGRAYGYTF.

Notes on this clone: An end of the junction differs from the germline gene, which may be a read error. The chain joins TRBV4-1 to TRBJ2-5; tentatively, D is TRBD1 or TRBD2 (5 bases each). CDR3 length equals 13 residues. CDR1 and CDR2 from the germline V gene are MGHRA and YSYEKL. In DNA, the CDR3 is TGCGCCAGCAGCCAAGTCGGGACCACCGTTCTGAACTTC. Protein sequence: CASSQVGTTVLNF.